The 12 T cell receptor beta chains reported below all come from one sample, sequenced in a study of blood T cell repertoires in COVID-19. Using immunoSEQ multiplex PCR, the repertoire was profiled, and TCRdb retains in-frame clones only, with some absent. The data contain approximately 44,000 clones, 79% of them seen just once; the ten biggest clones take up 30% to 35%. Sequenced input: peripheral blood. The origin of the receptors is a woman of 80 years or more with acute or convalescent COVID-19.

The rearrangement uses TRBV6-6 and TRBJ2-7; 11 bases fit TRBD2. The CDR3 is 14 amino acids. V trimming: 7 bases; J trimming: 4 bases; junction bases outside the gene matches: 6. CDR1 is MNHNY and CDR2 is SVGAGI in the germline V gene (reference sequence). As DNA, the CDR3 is TGTGCCAGCAACCAACTAGCGGGAGTTTACGAGCAGTACTTC. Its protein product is CASNQLAGVYEQYF.

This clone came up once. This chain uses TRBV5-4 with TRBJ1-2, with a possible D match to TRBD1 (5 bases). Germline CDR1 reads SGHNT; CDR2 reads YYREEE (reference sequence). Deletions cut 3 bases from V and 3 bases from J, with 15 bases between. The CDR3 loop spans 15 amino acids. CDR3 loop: CASSSLWGVDYGYTF. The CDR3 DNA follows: TGTGCCAGCAGCTCACTATGGGGGGTCGACTATGGCTACACCTTC.

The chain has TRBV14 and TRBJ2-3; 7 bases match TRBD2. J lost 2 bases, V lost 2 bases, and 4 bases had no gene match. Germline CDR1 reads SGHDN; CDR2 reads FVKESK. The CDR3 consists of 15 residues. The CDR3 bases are TGTGCCAGCAGCCAACCGGGGGGTTTCACAGATACGCAGTATTTT. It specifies CASSQPGGFTDTQYF.

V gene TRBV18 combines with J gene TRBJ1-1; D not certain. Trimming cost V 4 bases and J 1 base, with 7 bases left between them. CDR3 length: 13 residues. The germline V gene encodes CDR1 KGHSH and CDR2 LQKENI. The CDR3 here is CASSQRENTEAFF. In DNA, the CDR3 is TGTGCCAGCTCACAACGCGAGAACACTGAAGCTTTCTTT.

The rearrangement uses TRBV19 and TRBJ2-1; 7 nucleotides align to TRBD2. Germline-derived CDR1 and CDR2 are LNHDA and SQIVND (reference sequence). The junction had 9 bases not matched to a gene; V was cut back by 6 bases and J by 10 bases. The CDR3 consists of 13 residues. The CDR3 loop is CASRKLTSTEQFF. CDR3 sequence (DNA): TGTGCCAGTAGAAAACTGACTAGCACGGAGCAGTTCTTC.

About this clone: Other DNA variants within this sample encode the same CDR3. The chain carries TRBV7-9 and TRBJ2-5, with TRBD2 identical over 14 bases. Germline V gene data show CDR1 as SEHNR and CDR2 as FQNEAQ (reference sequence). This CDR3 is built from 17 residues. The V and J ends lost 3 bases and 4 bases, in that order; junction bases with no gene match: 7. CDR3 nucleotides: TGTGCCAGCAGCTTGGGGACTAGCGGGAGAGGGGGAGAGACCCAGTACTTC. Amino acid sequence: CASSLGTSGRGGETQYF. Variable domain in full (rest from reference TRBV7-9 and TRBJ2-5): DTGVSQNPRHKITKRGQNVTFRCDPISEHNRLYWYRQTLGQGPEFLTYFQNEAQLEKSRLLSDRFSAERPKGSFSTLEIQRTEQGDSAMYLCASSLGTSGRGGETQYFGPGTRLLVL.

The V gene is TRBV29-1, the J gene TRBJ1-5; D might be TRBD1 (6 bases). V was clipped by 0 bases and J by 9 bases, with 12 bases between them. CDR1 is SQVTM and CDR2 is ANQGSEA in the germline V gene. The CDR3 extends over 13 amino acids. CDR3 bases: TGCAGCGTTGAAGAGGACAGCTATGGGCCCCAGCATTTT. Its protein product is CSVEEDSYGPQHF.

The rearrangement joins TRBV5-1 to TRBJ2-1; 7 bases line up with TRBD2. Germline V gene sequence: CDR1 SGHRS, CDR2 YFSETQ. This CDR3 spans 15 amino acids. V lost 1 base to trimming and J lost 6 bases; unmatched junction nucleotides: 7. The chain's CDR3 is CASSLRTSGSNEQFF. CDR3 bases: TGCGCCAGCAGCTTGAGGACTAGTGGTTCCAATGAGCAGTTCTTC. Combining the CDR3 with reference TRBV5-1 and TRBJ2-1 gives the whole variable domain KAGVTQTPRYLIKTRGQQVTLSCSPISGHRSVSWYQQTPGQGLQFLFEYFSETQRNKGNFPGRFSGRQFSNSRSEMNVSTLELGDSALYLCASSLRTSGSNEQFFGPGTRLTVL.

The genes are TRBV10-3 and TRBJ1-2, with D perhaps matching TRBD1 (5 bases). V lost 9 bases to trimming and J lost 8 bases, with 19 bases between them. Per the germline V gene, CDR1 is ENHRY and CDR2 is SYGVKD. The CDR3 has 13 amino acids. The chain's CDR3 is CAIPILGGRGYTF. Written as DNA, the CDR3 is TGTGCCATACCCATCTTGGGGGGTAGGGGCTACACCTTC.

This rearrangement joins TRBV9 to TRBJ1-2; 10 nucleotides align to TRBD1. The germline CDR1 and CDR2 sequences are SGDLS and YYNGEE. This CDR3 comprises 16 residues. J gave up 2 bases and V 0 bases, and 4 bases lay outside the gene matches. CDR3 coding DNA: TGTGCCAGCAGCGTAGGCGGGACAGGGGTGAACTATGGCTACACCTTC. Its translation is CASSVGGTGVNYGYTF.

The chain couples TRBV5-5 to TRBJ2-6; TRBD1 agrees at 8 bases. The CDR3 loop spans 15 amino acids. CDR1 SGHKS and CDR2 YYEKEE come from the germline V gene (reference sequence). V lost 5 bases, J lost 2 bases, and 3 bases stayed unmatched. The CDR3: CASRVQGAGANVLTF. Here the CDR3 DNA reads TGTGCCAGCAGGGTACAGGGGGCTGGGGCCAACGTCCTGACTTTC.

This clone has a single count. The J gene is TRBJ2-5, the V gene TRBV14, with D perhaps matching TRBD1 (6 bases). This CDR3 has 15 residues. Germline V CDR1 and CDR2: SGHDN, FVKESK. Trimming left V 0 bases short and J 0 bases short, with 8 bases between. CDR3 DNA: TGTGCCAGCAGCCAAGATGACAGGTACCAAGAGACCCAGTACTTC. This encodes CASSQDDRYQETQYF.